This T cell receptor beta chain was captured in a study of CD8+ T cells in alopecia areata. About the research overall: Treated patients received severity scores based on the percentage of scalp area affected. Findings and limits, study-wide: Many expanded lesional clones persisted in scalp and blood during tofacitinib treatment. Normal skin's resident alphabeta T cells are also sequenced in scalp samples.

As to this clone: Its specificity is unknown.

RNA extraction and reverse transcription yielded cDNA as sequencing template. Clones were sequenced by immunoSEQ multiplex PCR, and TCRdb holds only the in-frame ones, with some missing. Among some 170,000 clones listed, roughly 63% were seen once. The treatment: oral pan-JAK inhibitor, 5-10 mg twice daily. This receptor was taken from a human donor with alopecia areata. This sample comprised CD4+ T cells sorted from blood, obtained around week 55, from a patient treated with tofacitinib.

As DNA, the CDR3 is TGTGCCAGCAGGGCTATCGGGACAGGGAACTATGGCTACACCTTC. Encoded protein: CASRAIGTGNYGYTF. The V call is TRBV6-5, the J call TRBJ1-2, with 9 bases fitting TRBD1. CDR3 length equals 15 residues. CDR1 and CDR2 (germline): MNHEY, SVGAGI. V was pared by 6 bases and J by 2 bases, with 7 bases of the junction left unmatched.